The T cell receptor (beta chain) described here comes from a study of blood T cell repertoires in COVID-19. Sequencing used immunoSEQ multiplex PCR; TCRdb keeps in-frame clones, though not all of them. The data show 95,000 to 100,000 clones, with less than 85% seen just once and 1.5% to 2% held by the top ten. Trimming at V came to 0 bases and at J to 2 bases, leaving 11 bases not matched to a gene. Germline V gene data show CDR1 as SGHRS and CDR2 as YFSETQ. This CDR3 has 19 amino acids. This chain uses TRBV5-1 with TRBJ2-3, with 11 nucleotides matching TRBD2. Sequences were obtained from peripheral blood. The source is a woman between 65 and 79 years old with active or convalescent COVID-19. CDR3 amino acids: CASSLDQLSGRAYTDTQYF. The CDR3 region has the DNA TGCGCCAGCAGCTTGGACCAACTTAGCGGGAGGGCCTACACAGATACGCAGTATTTT.